The clone carrying this T cell receptor (beta chain) is labeled medium-sized. The CDR3 runs 15 residues. Germline V gene data show CDR1 as MNHEY and CDR2 as SVGEGT. The V and J ends lost 5 bases and 4 bases respectively, with 15 bases between them. Healthy controls were blood bank volunteers in Maryland, USA. PBMCs stored at -80 C, 2 million in total, were the source of the unsorted libraries. The sample originates from a study of neurological immune-mediated disorders. The cDNA was produced through 5'RACE with 10-nucleotide random UMIs. Every sequencing run drew on 15-18 subjects and yielded over 180 million TCR-beta sequences. TCRdb recomputed calls from the 5' RACE reads with MiXCR, one row per CDR3 protein. The sample holds 25,000 to 35,000 distinct CDR3 sequences; roughly 21% are singletons and the top ten take 16%.

The rearrangement links TRBV6-2 or TRBV6-3 to TRBJ2-4; perhaps D is TRBD1 or TRBD2 (5 bases each). The clonotype originates from an older woman in good health. The sequenced sample consisted of PBMCs. The CDR3 region has the DNA TGTGCCAGCAGTACCCTCAGGGAGAGTAAAAACATTCAGTACTTC. Protein sequence: CASSTLRESKNIQYF.